Listed below are T cell receptor beta chains from one sample, sequenced in a study of cytomegalovirus exposure and HLA in healthy donors. Some clones are missing from TCRdb's copy, which holds only in-frame ones; the method was immunoSEQ multiplex PCR. The repertoire consists of 130,000 to 150,000 clones, with less than 85% occurring once and the leading ten covering approximately 4.3%. Sequenced: PBMCs. The receptor source for this set is a young man in good health and CMV-seropositive. CDR3s include the opening cysteine and the closing phenylalanine or tryptophan. A D gene is named only where the DNA matches it firmly. Only some rows state a clone size, as once, few, many or a class for expanded clones.

abundance	v_gene	j_gene	d_gene	CDR3aa	CDR3nt
NA	TRBV6-6	TRBJ1-1	NA	CASSPRENTEAFF	TGTGCCAGCAGCCCCCGGGAGAACACTGAAGCTTTCTTT
NA	TRBV6-1	TRBJ1-5	TRBD1	CASSGTGSNQPQHF	TGTGCCAGCAGTGGGACAGGGTCGAATCAGCCCCAGCATTTT
NA	TRBV13	TRBJ2-5	TRBD2	CASSFLAEGRETQYF	TGTGCCAGCAGCTTCCTAGCGGAGGGGAGAGAGACCCAGTACTTC
NA	TRBV5-4	TRBJ2-2	TRBD2	CASSPWGGSNTGELFF	TGTGCCAGCAGCCCATGGGGGGGATCGAACACCGGGGAGCTGTTTTTT
NA	TRBV7-3	TRBJ1-2	NA	CASSPDSSLGYGYTF	TGTGCCAGCAGCCCGGATTCTAGTTTGGGCTATGGCTACACCTTC
NA	TRBV11-1	TRBJ2-7	NA	CASSPPDTLYEQYF	TGTGCCAGCAGCCCGCCGGACACCCTCTACGAGCAGTACTTC
few	TRBV9	TRBJ1-1	NA	CASSVGGMNTEAFF	TGTGCCAGCAGCGTGGGCGGGATGAACACTGAAGCTTTCTTT
few	TRBV6-1	TRBJ1-6	NA	CASSAQGWRASYNSPLHF	TGTGCCAGCAGTGCACAGGGCTGGCGGGCCTCCTATAATTCACCCCTCCACTTT
NA	TRBV5-4	TRBJ1-2	NA	CASSLGSGESLNYGYTF	TGTGCCAGCAGCTTGGGTTCCGGTGAGAGCCTGAACTATGGCTACACCTTC
NA	TRBV29-1	TRBJ1-4	TRBD1	CSVEGQGNEKLFF	TGCAGCGTTGAAGGACAGGGGAATGAAAAACTGTTTTTT
NA	TRBV5-4	TRBJ1-4	NA	CASSPNGHVATNEKLFF	TGTGCCAGCAGCCCTAACGGACACGTTGCAACTAATGAAAAACTGTTTTTT
NA	TRBV6-6	TRBJ2-5	NA	CASSSATRVGETQYF	TGTGCCAGCAGTTCGGCAACCAGGGTAGGAGAGACCCAGTACTTC
NA	TRBV2	TRBJ2-1	TRBD1	CASRGTGGDEQFF	TGTGCCAGCAGGGGTACAGGGGGCGATGAGCAGTTCTTC
NA	TRBV2	TRBJ1-4	TRBD1	CASSNAGTGAVFVFF	TGTGCCAGCAGCAACGCCGGGACAGGGGCCGTTTTTGTGTTTTTT
NA	TRBV11-1	TRBJ2-5	TRBD2	CASSPETSGRSETQYF	TGTGCCAGCAGCCCAGAGACTAGCGGGAGGTCGGAGACCCAGTACTTC
NA	TRBV6-5	TRBJ2-7	NA	CASSYWDNPYEQYF	TGTGCCAGCAGTTACTGGGACAACCCCTACGAGCAGTACTTC
NA	TRBV5-4	TRBJ2-5	NA	CASSLRWRGHETQYF	TGTGCCAGCAGCTTGAGGTGGAGGGGGCATGAGACCCAGTACTTC
NA	TRBV18	TRBJ1-2	NA	CASSPPTHSTGYTF	TGTGCCAGCTCACCACCAACCCATTCCACAGGCTACACCTTC
once	TRBV5-1	TRBJ2-3	TRBD2	CASSPQPPTSVSTDTQYF	TGCGCCAGCAGCCCCCAACCCCCTACTAGCGTTAGCACAGATACGCAGTATTTT
NA	TRBV7-2	TRBJ2-1	TRBD2	CASRNSGSPHEQFF	TGTGCCAGCAGGAATAGCGGGAGTCCCCATGAGCAGTTCTTC
NA	TRBV4-1	TRBJ1-2	TRBD1	CASSQAEGAFTYGYTF	TGCGCCAGCAGCCAGGCGGAGGGGGCGTTTACCTATGGCTACACCTTC
NA	TRBV7-9	TRBJ1-3	NA	CASSLGEVSGNTIYF	TGTGCCAGCAGCTTGGGAGAAGTCTCTGGAAACACCATATATTTT
NA	TRBV5-6	TRBJ2-7	NA	CASSFKGGASYEQYF	TGTGCCAGCAGCTTTAAGGGCGGGGCATCCTACGAGCAGTACTTC
few	TRBV4-1	TRBJ2-5	NA	CASSQVWGLETQYF	TGCGCCAGCAGCCAAGTTTGGGGCTTAGAGACCCAGTACTTC
NA	TRBV7-2	TRBJ2-3	NA	CASSLESRGDTQYF	TGTGCCAGCAGCTTAGAGTCCCGGGGAGATACGCAGTATTTT
NA	TRBV7-8	TRBJ2-5	NA	CASSLRQETQYF	TGTGCCAGCAGCCTCCGGCAAGAGACCCAGTACTTC
NA	TRBV4-2	TRBJ2-7	NA	CASSHLATEQYF	TGTGCCAGCAGCCATTTGGCCACCGAGCAGTACTTC
NA	TRBV27	TRBJ1-6	NA	CASSLVGREFSPLHF	TGTGCCAGCAGTTTAGTAGGTAGGGAGTTTTCACCCCTCCACTTT
NA	TRBV11-3	TRBJ2-3	NA	CASSLQGRNTDTQYF	TGTGCCAGCAGCTTACAGGGCCGTAACACAGATACGCAGTATTTT
few	TRBV30	TRBJ1-3	TRBD1	CAWATGAGNTIYF	TGTGCCTGGGCGACAGGGGCTGGAAACACCATATATTTT
NA	TRBV19	TRBJ2-2	NA	CASSFPGHLTGELFF	TGTGCCAGTAGTTTCCCGGGACATCTAACCGGGGAGCTGTTTTTT
once	TRBV11-2	TRBJ2-7	TRBD2	CASSPGLAGVWEQYF	TGTGCCAGCAGCCCCGGACTAGCGGGAGTCTGGGAGCAGTACTTC
NA	TRBV7-2	TRBJ2-7	TRBD1	CASSSIGQGAYEQYF	TGTGCCAGCAGCTCCATTGGACAGGGGGCCTACGAGCAGTACTTC
NA	TRBV7-2	TRBJ1-2	NA	CASSLTENFNYGYTF	TGTGCCAGCAGCTTAACGGAGAACTTTAACTATGGCTACACCTTC
once	TRBV6-6	TRBJ2-7	TRBD2	CASSRGEGEQYF	TGTGCCAGCAGCCGCGGGGAGGGCGAGCAGTACTTC
NA	TRBV6-5	TRBJ2-1	TRBD2	CASSFPSGEHNEQFF	TGTGCCAGCAGTTTCCCCAGCGGGGAACACAATGAGCAGTTCTTC
NA	TRBV12-5	TRBJ2-3	TRBD2	CASGTGTSFADTQYF	TGTGCTAGTGGGACCGGGACTAGTTTTGCAGATACGCAGTATTTT
NA	TRBV11-2	TRBJ2-3	TRBD2	CASSARGGADTQYF	TGTGCCAGCAGCGCCCGCGGGGGGGCAGATACGCAGTATTTT
NA	TRBV5-4	TRBJ1-6	NA	CASSTGNSYNSPLHF	TGTGCCAGCAGCACGGGAAACTCCTATAATTCACCCCTCCACTTT
NA	TRBV19	TRBJ2-3	TRBD2	CASSIGLAGGTDTQYF	TGTGCCAGTAGTATAGGACTAGCGGGAGGGACAGATACGCAGTATTTT
few	TRBV7-9	TRBJ1-4	TRBD1	CASSLGQGDEKLFF	TGTGCCAGCAGCTTGGGACAGGGTGATGAAAAACTGTTTTTT
few	TRBV28	TRBJ1-4	NA	CASRRAANEKLFF	TGTGCCAGCAGGAGGGCGGCTAATGAAAAACTGTTTTTT
NA	TRBV6-6	TRBJ1-5	NA	CASKDSNNQPQHF	TGCGCCAGCAAAGACAGCAACAATCAGCCCCAGCATTTT
NA	TRBV6-4	TRBJ2-1	TRBD1	CASSPGQGPNNEQFF	TGTGCCAGCAGTCCAGGACAGGGCCCAAACAATGAGCAGTTCTTC
NA	TRBV7-9	TRBJ2-3	NA	CASSLTGRVSTDTQYF	TGTGCCAGCAGCCTCACCGGGAGAGTGAGCACAGATACGCAGTATTTT
NA	TRBV2	TRBJ2-1	NA	CASSDRLVYEQFF	TGTGCCAGCAGTGATAGACTAGTCTATGAGCAGTTCTTC
NA	TRBV7-2	TRBJ2-7	NA	CASSLKALRGPSIPYEQYF	TGTGCCAGCAGCTTAAAAGCGCTTCGCGGTCCTAGCATTCCCTACGAGCAGTACTTC
NA	TRBV6-6	TRBJ2-1	TRBD2	CASRLAGVVYNEQFF	TGTGCCAGTAGATTAGCGGGGGTTGTCTACAATGAGCAGTTCTTC
NA	TRBV19	TRBJ2-7	NA	CASSIQGRSEQYF	TGTGCCAGTAGTATTCAGGGCCGCAGCGAGCAGTACTTC
few	TRBV5-1	TRBJ1-2	NA	CASSLNRELSGYTF	TGCGCCAGCAGCTTGAACAGGGAATTAAGTGGCTACACCTTC
once	TRBV9	TRBJ2-7	NA	CASSVGTDTYEQYF	TGTGCCAGCAGCGTAGGAACAGATACCTACGAGCAGTACTTC
NA	TRBV5-4	TRBJ1-4	NA	CASSRGGATNEKLFF	TGTGCCAGCAGCCGGGGGGGGGCAACTAATGAAAAACTGTTTTTT
few	TRBV6-5	TRBJ2-7	TRBD1	CASSLRGTGSYEQYF	TGTGCCAGCAGTCTACGTGGGACAGGGTCCTACGAGCAGTACTTC
NA	TRBV7-9	TRBJ1-5	NA	CASSGGLFGGNQPQHF	TGTGCCAGCAGCGGGGGACTCTTTGGTGGCAATCAGCCCCAGCATTTT
NA	TRBV5-6	TRBJ2-1	TRBD2	CASSVDVSSGSYNEQFF	TGTGCCAGCAGCGTGGATGTCTCTAGCGGCTCCTACAATGAGCAGTTCTTC
NA	TRBV29-1	TRBJ2-5	NA	CSGEQETQYF	TGCAGCGGCGAACAAGAGACCCAGTACTTC
NA	TRBV15	TRBJ1-5	TRBD1	CATSSDSFGTGYVQPQHF	TGTGCCACCAGCAGCGATTCCTTCGGGACAGGGTATGTTCAGCCCCAGCATTTT
once	TRBV28	TRBJ1-3	NA	CASREPGNTIYF	TGTGCCAGCAGGGAGCCTGGAAACACCATATATTTT